The 21 T cell receptor beta chains below come from one sample, sequenced in a study of blood T cells in healthy people across ages. Next came a second PCR, run for about 6 to 12 cycles, which used a sample-barcoded 5' primer along with a J-beta primer mix. TCRdb redid the calling of the 5' RACE reads with MiXCR, one entry per CDR3 protein. The data hold 550,000 to 800,000 distinct CDR3 sequences, with around 32% observed a single time. The source material was blood. The source is a woman over 75 in good health.

This chain uses TRBV18 with TRBJ1-1, with D unclear. Germline CDR1 is KGHSH and CDR2 is LQKENI. Trimming took 6 bases from V and 0 from J, leaving 8 bases between them. There are 13 residues in the CDR3. The CDR3 DNA is TGTGCCAGCTCGACCGATTTGAACACTGAAGCTTTCTTT. Protein: CASSTDLNTEAFF.

Remarks on this clonotype: Since a much larger clone is just one base distant, this may be a read error. V and J are TRBV14 and TRBJ2-4, with D unresolved. The J call may be incorrect, as the DNA end agrees better with TRBJ2-7. This CDR3 comprises 13 residues. CDR1 and CDR2 (germline): SGHDN, FVKESK. CDR3 nucleotide sequence: TGTGCCAGCAGCCAAGAGTTAGTGAACGAGCAGTACTTC. It translates to CASSQELVNEQYF.

This clonotype was counted many times. The chain joins TRBV15 to TRBJ1-5; perhaps TRBD1 as D (6 bases). Trimming removed 5 bases from V and 0 bases from J, with 11 bases in between. In germline, CDR1 is LNHNV, CDR2 YYDKDF (reference sequence). This CDR3 spans 15 amino acids. The CDR3 bases are TGTGCCACCAGCTATCAGGGGAATAGCAATCAGCCCCAGCATTTT. As protein: CATSYQGNSNQPQHF.

DNA for the CDR3: TGTGCCAGCAGCTCCAGAGGCGGGAATAGTTCACCCCTCCACTTT. It is translated as CASSSRGGNSSPLHF. This chain uses TRBV6-6 with TRBJ1-6, with unresolved D. CDR1 and CDR2 (germline): MNHNY, SVGAGI (reference sequence). CDR3 length: 15 amino acids. The germline V and J ends were trimmed by 6 bases and 9 bases, with 18 bases remaining between them.

This clonotype was picked up many times. The chain employs TRBV5-1 and TRBJ1-2; D is ambiguous. CDR1 is SGHRS, CDR2 YFSETQ, per germline. V lost 8 bases to trimming and J lost 4 bases, with 18 bases between them. The CDR3 totals 14 residues. The CDR3 DNA reads TGCGCCAGTGGACCGGATTCTAATCCCTATGGCTACACCTTC. Residues: CASGPDSNPYGYTF.

This clonotype was seen ten or more times. The rearrangement joins TRBV20-1 to TRBJ2-1, with 10 bases lining up with TRBD1. This CDR3 region has 15 residues. Germline V gene data show CDR1 as DFQATT and CDR2 as SNEGSKA (reference sequence). V lost 3 bases to trimming and J lost 9 bases; unmatched junction nucleotides: 11. The DNA of the CDR3 is TGCAGTGCTAGGGCCCCGGGACAGGGGTTCGTTGAGCAGTTCTTC. Amino acid sequence: CSARAPGQGFVEQFF.

This clonotype was counted between two and nine times. The chain joins TRBV5-4 to TRBJ2-7; D might be TRBD2 (6 bases). V lost 2 bases, J lost 12 bases, and 18 bases lay in between. Germline V lookup: CDR1 SGHNT, CDR2 YYREEE (reference sequence). The CDR3 is made up of 13 amino acids. The CDR3 region is CASSFGPMRGLYF. The CDR3 region has the DNA TGTGCCAGCAGCTTCGGCCCCATGCGGGGCTTGTACTTC. Full variable domain (remainder filled in from reference TRBV5-4 and TRBJ2-7): ETGVTQSPTHLIKTRGQQVTLRCSSQSGHNTVSWYQQALGQGPQFIFQYYREEENGRGNFPPRFSGLQFPNYSSELNVNALELDDSALYLCASSFGPMRGLYFGPGTRLTVT.

This clonotype was detected a few times. A much larger clone is a single base away; this may be a read error. This CDR3 fails to terminate in the conserved phenylalanine or tryptophan, so it likely reflects a read error. V and J are TRBV20-1 and TRBJ2-1, with D maybe TRBD2 (6 bases). This CDR3 has 15 residues. Germline V CDR1 and CDR2: DFQATT, SNEGSKA (reference sequence). Trimming left V 5 bases short and J 5 bases short, with 19 bases between. CDR3 DNA: TGCAGTGCTCCATGGCTGAGCGGGCCCCACAATGAGCAGTTCTTA. This gives the protein CSAPWLSGPHNEQFL.

This clonotype has just a few counts. The chain is built from TRBV12-3 or TRBV12-4 and TRBJ1-1; D remains unclear. The CDR3 consists of 13 residues. V lost 6 bases and J lost 2, with 10 bases in between. The DNA for the CDR3 is TGTGCCAGCAGACGGTCCGTAAACACTGAAGCTTTCTTT. It codes for CASRRSVNTEAFF.

The sample holds a few counts of this clonotype. The chain employs TRBV20-1 and TRBJ1-3; D possibly corresponds to TRBD1 (5 bases). The CDR3 contains 13 residues. With 3 bases removed from V and 4 bases from J, the gap between germline ends came to 10 bases. CDR1 DFQATT and CDR2 SNEGSKA come from the germline V gene (reference sequence). The CDR3 nucleotides are TGCAGTGCTAGTTCGGGGGTGGGAAACACCATATATTTT. Encoded protein: CSASSGVGNTIYF.

This clonotype was observed at least ten times. The J gene is TRBJ1-2, the V gene TRBV5-6, with unresolved D. The V end lost 0 bases, the J end lost 8 bases, and 5 bases lay between the germline ends. Germline lookup yields CDR1 SGHDT and CDR2 YYEEEE. This CDR3 has 11 residues. The CDR3 DNA reads as TGTGCCAGCAGCTTGGGACCGGGCTACACCTTC. This gives the protein CASSLGPGYTF.

This clonotype has a handful of counts. V is TRBV28 and J is TRBJ1-2; 8 bases map to TRBD1. The CDR3 totals 14 residues. The V gene's germline CDR1 is MDHEN and CDR2 SYDVKM. The V and J ends lost 3 bases and 8 bases, in that order; junction bases with no gene match: 8. CDR3: CASSFGQGTRGYTF. The CDR3, as DNA: TGTGCCAGCAGTTTCGGACAGGGAACGAGGGGCTACACCTTC.

Concerning this clonotype itself: A read error may explain this, as a much larger clone is one base away. This sequence joins TRBV29-1 and TRBJ2-7; 7 bases line up with TRBD1. V trimming: 3 bases; J trimming: 4 bases; junction bases outside the gene matches: 6. The CDR3 has 13 amino acids. Germline CDR1 and CDR2: SQVTM and ANQGSEA. Here the CDR3 DNA reads TGCAGCGTTGATTGGGGCAGGGGGTACGAGCAGTACTTC. This sequence encodes CSVDWGRGYEQYF.

The table lists this clonotype with a few counts. Germline and junction disagree at one end, which may indicate a read error. This CDR3 reads CASSRRGERPEAQYF. The CDR3 nucleotides are TGTGCCAGCAGCCGTCGGGGGGAGAGACCAGAGGCCCAGTACTTC. V gene TRBV12-3 or TRBV12-4 combines with J gene TRBJ2-5; TRBD2 agrees at 7 bases. The CDR3 is 15 amino acids.

V usage is TRBV7-2 and J usage is TRBJ2-4, with D unclear. Germline V gives CDR1 SGHTA, CDR2 FQGNSA. Trimming took 5 bases from V and 5 from J, leaving 10 bases between them. The CDR3 is 13 amino acids. The CDR3 reads CASSVGHQNIQYF. The CDR3 nucleotides read TGTGCCAGCAGCGTCGGGCACCAAAACATTCAGTACTTC.

This clonotype was recorded many times. A much larger clone lies a single base off, so this may be a read error. This chain links TRBV15 with TRBJ2-5, with 9 bases lining up with TRBD1. The CDR3 runs to 17 residues. The V gene's germline CDR1 is LNHNV and CDR2 YYDKDF (reference sequence). Trimming removed 1 base from V and 5 bases from J; junction bases left unmatched: 11. This chain's CDR3 is CATSRVQGAREWETQYF. CDR3 bases: TGTGCCACCAGCAGAGTACAGGGGGCGCGTGAGTGGGAGACCCAGTACTTC.

This clonotype was picked up a small number of times. The gene calls are TRBV7-3 and TRBJ2-3; 9 positions match TRBD1. The germline V gene has CDR1 SGHTA and CDR2 FQGTGA. V lost 3 bases, J lost 4 bases, and 8 bases stayed unmatched. The CDR3 is 16 residues long. The CDR3 DNA follows: TGTGCCAGCAGCTTTGCCCGACAGGGGGATTCAGATACGCAGTATTTT. Its protein product is CASSFARQGDSDTQYF.

This clonotype has at least ten counts. V is TRBV6-2 or TRBV6-3 and J is TRBJ2-1, with 10 bases aligning to TRBD1. CDR1 is MNHEY, CDR2 SVGEGT, per germline. The CDR3 runs 17 residues. J gave up 2 bases and V 4 bases, and 8 bases lay outside the gene matches. The CDR3 is CASSSSRDRGPYNEQFF. The DNA of the CDR3 is TGTGCCAGCAGTTCCAGCCGGGACAGGGGCCCCTACAATGAGCAGTTCTTC.

Details on this clonotype: One base away lies a much larger clone, so this may be a sequencing read error. The J gene is TRBJ2-7, the V gene TRBV7-8; the match to TRBD1 covers 7 bases. The CDR3 is made up of 14 amino acids. J was trimmed by 7 bases and V by 3 bases; bases with no gene match: 9. CDR1 and CDR2 from the germline V gene are SGHVS and FQNEAQ. This chain's CDR3 is CASSFSSGGNEQYF. CDR3 in DNA: TGTGCCAGCAGCTTTAGCTCAGGGGGAAATGAGCAGTACTTC.

This clonotype was observed a handful of times. This may be a read error, as it is one base from a much larger clone. This chain connects TRBV7-3 to TRBJ2-6; tentative D call: TRBD1 (5 bases). The germline V gene has CDR1 SGHTA and CDR2 FQGTGA. The CDR3 loop spans 12 amino acids. The CDR3 DNA follows: TGTGCCAGCAGCCCTGGGGCCAACGTCCGGACTTTC. This codes for CASSPGANVRTF.

The rearrangement uses TRBV29-1 and TRBJ2-3; D is perhaps TRBD1 (5 bases). CDR1 is SQVTM, CDR2 ANQGSEA, per germline. V lost 4 bases to trimming and J lost 4 bases, with 18 bases between them. This CDR3 spans 15 amino acids. In DNA form, the CDR3 reads TGCAGCGTTGCGCGGCAGGGTATTCCCCCAGATACGCAGTATTTT. It yields the protein CSVARQGIPPDTQYF.